This passage covers 20 T cell receptor beta chains from one sample sequenced in a study of cytomegalovirus exposure and HLA in healthy donors. Primers: 60 Vbeta forward and 13 Jbeta reverse. Sequenced by immunoSEQ multiplex PCR; TCRdb stores in-frame clones only, minus some. The data contain some 140,000 clones, 60% to 80% of them singletons. The source material was PBMCs. All receptors derive from a young man in good health and CMV-seronegative.

The chain employs TRBV15 and TRBJ1-2; possibly TRBD1 for D (5 bases). Germline CDR1 reads LNHNV; CDR2 reads YYDKDF (reference sequence). The V end lost 0 bases, the J end lost 4 bases, and 12 bases lay between the germline ends. CDR3 size: 15 residues. In nucleotides, the CDR3 is TGTGCCACCAGCAGAGATAAGGGTCAGGGCTATGGCTACACCTTC. Translating it yields CATSRDKGQGYGYTF. The variable domain in full, completed from reference TRBV15 and TRBJ1-2, reads DAMVIQNPRYQVTQFGKPVTLSCSQTLNHNVMYWYQQKSSQAPKLLFHYYDKDFNNEADTPDNFQSRRPNTSFCFLDIRSPGLGDTAMYLCATSRDKGQGYGYTFGSGTRLTVV.

The gene calls are TRBV18 and TRBJ2-3; D is ambiguous. Looked up from germline, CDR1 is KGHSH and CDR2 is LQKENI. The CDR3 covers 13 residues. The ends were cut back, 2 bases at V and 4 bases at J, with 7 bases in the middle. The CDR3 region has the DNA TGTGCCAGCTCACCATTAGACTCAGATACGCAGTATTTT. Translating it yields CASSPLDSDTQYF.

The rearrangement joins TRBV6-4 to TRBJ2-6, with 7 bases fitting TRBD1. CDR3 length: 14 residues. Losses at the gene ends were 6 bases for V and 2 bases for J; bases not matched to a gene: 1. Per germline, CDR1 MRHNA and CDR2 SNTAGT. CDR3 DNA sequence: TGTGCCAGCAGCCAGGGGGCTGGGGCCAACGTCCTGACTTTC. The encoded protein is CASSQGAGANVLTF.

Details on this clone: The sample holds other DNA sequences that translate to the same CDR3. This chain links TRBV6-4 with TRBJ1-1, with D unresolved. This CDR3 comprises 14 residues. Trimming stripped 0 bases from V and 4 bases from J, with 9 bases between. CDR1 is MRHNA and CDR2 is SNTAGT in the germline V gene. The CDR3 bases are TGTGCCAGCAGTGACTCCTCTCGGGGCACTGAAGCTTTCTTT. Encoded protein: CASSDSSRGTEAFF.

The chain combines TRBV9 with TRBJ2-2; 10 bases are shared with TRBD2. V shed 0 bases, J shed 2 bases, and the junction held 4 bases outside the gene matches. This CDR3 contains 17 residues. The germline V gene encodes CDR1 SGDLS and CDR2 YYNGEE. Here the CDR3 reads CASSVALAGANTGELFF. The CDR3 DNA reads TGTGCCAGCAGCGTAGCCCTAGCGGGGGCAAACACCGGGGAGCTGTTTTTT.

At least ten counts were recorded for this clone. The chain links TRBV6-5 to TRBJ1-1; 8 nucleotides match TRBD1. The CDR3 is made up of 15 amino acids. Trimming at V came to 0 bases and at J to 5 bases, leaving 5 bases not matched to a gene. Germline-derived CDR1 and CDR2 are MNHEY and SVGAGI. Written as DNA, the CDR3 is TGTGCCAGCAGTTACTCCGCAGGGGGCATTACTGAAGCTTTCTTT. Amino acids: CASSYSAGGITEAFF.

Notes on this clone: One end of the junction is discordant with germline, which a read error may explain. The chain recombines TRBV7-9 with TRBJ1-2, with D hard to call. The CDR3 sequence is 17 residues long. Germline V lookup: CDR1 SEHNR, CDR2 FQNEAQ (reference sequence). CDR3 nucleotide sequence: TGTTCCAGCAGCAACCATGATACCGGGGAGGTGGACTATGGCTACACCTTC. Protein sequence: CSSSNHDTGEVDYGYTF.

Turning to this clone: This sample also contains other DNA sequences that code for the same CDR3. The V call is TRBV30, the J call TRBJ2-2; D remains ambiguous. Between the trimmed V and J ends, which lost 4 bases and 4 bases, there was a span of 7 bases. The germline V gene has CDR1 GTSNPN and CDR2 SVGIG (reference sequence). The CDR3 spans 12 residues. The CDR3: CAWTGSTGELFF. CDR3 DNA: TGTGCCTGGACAGGATCCACCGGGGAGCTGTTTTTT.

This sequence joins TRBV7-9 and TRBJ1-3; D perhaps matches TRBD1 (5 bases). The CDR3 extends over 16 amino acids. Germline CDR1 is SEHNR and CDR2 is FQNEAQ (reference sequence). V lost 2 bases to trimming and J lost 3 bases, with 14 bases between them. The CDR3, as DNA: TGTGCCAGCAGCTTAAGAATGTCGGGGGATGGAAACACCATATATTTT. Translated: CASSLRMSGDGNTIYF.

The CDR3 sequence is CASSRGTNYGYTF. For the CDR3, the DNA is TGCGCCAGCAGCAGGGGTACTAACTATGGCTACACCTTC. The chain has TRBV5-1 and TRBJ1-2; D is perhaps TRBD1 (5 bases). Germline CDR1 reads SGHRS; CDR2 reads YFSETQ. V lost 4 bases and J 0 bases, leaving 7 bases between the germline ends. CDR3 length: 13 residues.

This sequence joins TRBV4-3 and TRBJ1-5; D gene unclear. This CDR3 region has 12 residues. V was cut by 2 bases and J by 9 bases, with 8 bases left in between. The V gene's germline CDR1 is LGHNA and CDR2 YSLEER. This chain's CDR3 is CASSQPPRPQHF. As DNA, the CDR3 is TGCGCCAGCAGCCAACCCCCTCGGCCCCAGCATTTT.

This sequence joins TRBV19 and TRBJ2-1; a weak D match, TRBD1 (5 bases). Germline V gene data show CDR1 as LNHDA and CDR2 as SQIVND (reference sequence). The V gene lost 6 bases and the J gene lost 10 bases, with 13 bases spanning the gap. The CDR3 contains 12 residues. The CDR3: CASRPGFGEQFF. The CDR3 region has the DNA TGTGCCAGTAGACCAGGGTTTGGAGAGCAGTTCTTC.

V usage is TRBV12-5 and J usage is TRBJ1-5; TRBD1 matches 9 bases. There are 16 residues in the CDR3. Trimming removed 1 base from V and 3 bases from J; junction bases left unmatched: 4. Germline CDR1 LGHNT, CDR2 FRNRAP. The chain's CDR3 is CASGLGQGDVNQPQHF. CDR3 sequence (DNA): TGTGCTAGTGGTTTGGGACAGGGGGATGTCAATCAGCCCCAGCATTTT.

This clone has a single count. The V gene is TRBV27, the J gene TRBJ1-2; D ambiguous. The germline V and J ends were trimmed by 2 bases and 8 bases, with 9 bases remaining between them. Germline-derived CDR1 and CDR2 are MNHEY and SMNVEV (reference sequence). The CDR3 runs 12 residues. The CDR3 is CASSLKERGYTF. The CDR3 nucleotides read TGTGCCAGCAGTTTAAAGGAGAGAGGCTACACCTTC.

V and J are TRBV5-4 and TRBJ2-2; D unresolved. There are 15 residues in the CDR3. V lost 4 bases and J 8 bases, leaving 18 bases between the germline ends. CDR1 and CDR2 from the germline V gene are SGHNT and YYREEE (reference sequence). The CDR3 nucleotides are TGTGCCAGCAGCCCAGAGACCGTCGACGGGGGGGAGCTGTTTTTT. Encoded protein: CASSPETVDGGELFF.

This clone was recorded only once. This rearrangement joins TRBV2 to TRBJ2-3; 10 bases are a match to TRBD1. CDR1 is SNHLY and CDR2 is FYNNEI in the germline V gene. J was trimmed by 5 bases and V by 5 bases; bases with no gene match: 4. This CDR3 contains 14 residues. DNA for the CDR3: TGTGCCAGCAGTCCGGGACAGGGGCGAGATACGCAGTATTTT. Its protein product is CASSPGQGRDTQYF.

The V and J genes are TRBV5-1 and TRBJ2-5, with 7 nucleotides matching TRBD1. The length of the CDR3 is 15 residues. The ends lost 4 bases at V and 1 base at J; junction bases unmatched: 7. The germline V gene has CDR1 SGHRS and CDR2 YFSETQ. The CDR3 DNA reads TGCGCCAGCAGCCTGGTGAGACAGGGCCAAGAGACCCAGTACTTC. Translating gives CASSLVRQGQETQYF.

The chain carries TRBV7-2 and TRBJ1-3; possibly TRBD1 for D (5 bases). The germline V gene encodes CDR1 SGHTA and CDR2 FQGNSA. The CDR3 runs to 16 residues. V lost 3 bases, J lost 6 bases, and 18 bases lay in between. In DNA form, the CDR3 reads TGTGCCAGCAGCTTGGCGGGGCTAGGGTTCAAAAACACCATATATTTT. Protein: CASSLAGLGFKNTIYF.

The gene calls are TRBV6-6 and TRBJ2-4; 7 nucleotides line up with TRBD1. J lost 3 bases, V lost 5 bases, and 10 bases had no gene match. The CDR3 consists of 16 residues. Germline CDR1 and CDR2: MNHNY and SVGAGI (reference sequence). Here the CDR3 reads CASSVTGVIGKNIQYF. The CDR3 DNA reads TGTGCCAGCAGTGTTACAGGGGTTATCGGCAAAAACATTCAGTACTTC.

The genes are TRBV2 and TRBJ2-4, with 10 bases fitting TRBD1. CDR1 is SNHLY, CDR2 FYNNEI, per germline. V dropped 5 bases and J dropped 3; count of bases not matched to a gene: 7. The CDR3 sequence is 16 residues long. The CDR3 loop is CASSRQGAQDKNIQYF. DNA for the CDR3: TGTGCCAGCAGTAGACAGGGGGCGCAGGACAAAAACATTCAGTACTTC. The whole variable domain, remainder taken from reference TRBV2 and TRBJ2-4, is EPEVTQTPSHQVTQMGQEVILRCVPISNHLYFYWYRQILGQKVEFLVSFYNNEISEKSEIFDDQFSVERPDGSNFTLKIRSTKLEDSAMYFCASSRQGAQDKNIQYFGAGTRLSVL.